The entry below gives a single T cell receptor beta chain sequence along with its context. Antigen specificity is unknown. This CDR3 has 14 residues. Per germline, CDR1 DFQATT and CDR2 SNEGSKA (reference sequence). Trimming cost V 4 bases and J 8 bases, with 20 bases left between them. This record comes from a study of CD8 T cells in ankylosing spondylitis. Study-wide results and limits: Several of the motif variants were reported before in synovial fluid and blood from reactive arthritis. Clones linked to disease were reported to show significant enrichment in matched ankylosing spondylitis synovial fluid. Characteristic, it appeared, of ankylosing spondylitis blood was a TCR beta motif of eight highly homologous variants.

Quantitative 5'-RACE with molecular barcodes generated TCR beta libraries. TCRdb independently ran MiXCR on the 5' RACE reads; one entry per CDR3 protein. The data contain fewer than 180,000 distinct CDR3 sequences, under 55% of them singletons. This chain uses TRBV20-1 with TRBJ1-2; D call uncertain. This sequence was found in a male donor with ankylosing spondylitis. What was sequenced was synovial fluid, either unsorted or a sorted T cell fraction (not recorded which). CDR3 in amino acids: CSAIKVGGFKGYTF. In DNA, the CDR3 is TGCAGTGCTATTAAGGTTGGAGGGTTTAAGGGCTACACCTTC.